This T cell receptor (beta chain) was documented in a study of T cells after yellow fever vaccination (dated by TCRdb to between 2017 and 2020). The study in broad terms: The SMART-Seq v4 Ultra Low Input RNA kit was used to prepare libraries from fractions with low cell numbers. To track T-cell clones before and after primary and booster YFV17D yellow fever vaccination, bulk TCR alpha and beta repertoires were sequenced longitudinally. Two healthy male donors, one aged 18 to 30 and one aged 30 to 40 years, were included in the cohort. Bulk PBMC replicates and cell subsets were isolated from blood drawn at multiple timepoints before and after both primary and secondary immunization.

Synthesis of TCR cDNA relied on 5'RACE template switching, a step that introduced a universal primer site along with unique molecular identifiers. Priming for cDNA synthesis came from both the TCR alpha and TCR beta constant segments. Library amplification used two PCR steps, and the second PCR step added sample barcodes and sequencing adapters. Sequencing of the libraries was done on either Illumina HiSeq 2500 (2x100 bp) or NovaSeq (2x150 bp). Regarding the original processing steps: Reads were demultiplexed and collapsed into UMI consensus sequences with MIGEC, and V(D)J alignment was performed with MiXCR. Using edgeR on replicate PBMC samples, clonotypes were called vaccine-responding if FDR was below 0.01 and the log2 fold change was above 5 up to day 15. Each bulk clonotype received a CD4 or CD8 identity based on whether the sequenced CD4 or CD8 repertoire contained that clonotype at higher abundance. Using fastp trimming at Q25 and MiXCR clonotype assembly, TCRdb reanalyzed the public sequencing data and kept in-frame beta chains. Rows are combined by CDR3 protein, so each entry shows the most common genes and DNA. TCRdb's processing, not the authors', yielded these V and J calls. In this sample the table shows approximately 550,000 distinct CDR3 sequences, around 21% of which occur a single time. Jointly, the top ten make up approximately 14% of the sample.

In light of the paper, this sample's treatment or condition label describes: live attenuated yellow fever vaccine strain. At each blood-draw timepoint, two biological replicates of bulk PBMCs were obtained. PBMCs were isolated from peripheral blood using a standard Ficoll-Paque protocol. RNA was extracted with TriZol from bulk PBMCs, CD4 and CD8 fractions, and dextramer-positive and dextramer-negative fractions. Study-wide conclusions, independent of this receptor: After the booster, most of the clones that had expanded following primary vaccination were detected again (roughly 96% of CD4 and roughly 90% of CD8), which suggests that memory was broadly maintained. Because only a couple of donors were included in the study, the extent to which the findings can be generalized is limited. A small share of clonotypes occurred in both CD4 and CD8 compartments, likely arising from convergent recombination. Computational filtering was required because FACS-sorted repertoires could contain abundant contaminating clonotypes from the bulk population. Compared with the primary T-cell response, the secondary T-cell response was faster but weaker, reaching its peak on day 5 rather than on day 15.

This clonotype was observed a handful of times. The clone's antigen remains unknown. Per-base quality was not reported, and no clone a single base away is much larger than it. This sequence originates from a man aged 25 to 40 who received the YFV17D yellow fever vaccine. The sequencing here drew on PBMCs, taken 15 days after the yellow fever booster vaccination.

The CDR3: CASSPPGRGVNIQYF. Here is the DNA: TGTGCCAGCTCACCACCTGGCAGGGGGGTCAACATTCAGTACTTC. This sequence uses TRBV18 and TRBJ2-4, and perhaps TRBD1 as D gene, on 7 matching bases. The CDR3 runs 15 residues from the cysteine to the phenylalanine. The kept DNA is CDR3 alone, 45 bases in frame from the first base. CDR1 and CDR2, per the germline V gene, are KGHSH and LQKENI. Trimming takes 0 bases from V and 7 bases from J, and the germline ends sit 13 bases apart. The reference TRBV18 and TRBJ2-4 proteins fill in what lies around the CDR3, so the full variable domain reads NAGVMQNPRHLVRRRGQEARLRCSPMKGHSHVYWYRQLPEEGLKFMVYLQKENIIDESGMPKERFSAEFPKEGPSILRIQQVVRGDSAAYFCASSPPGRGVNIQYFGAGTRLSVL.